The 26 T cell receptor beta chains reported below all come from one sample, sequenced in a study of CD8 T cells in Susac syndrome. Random hexamers were used to reverse transcribe an amount of roughly 0.5 to 1 ug RNA. TCRdb re-called the immunoSEQ multiplex PCR reads through MiXCR, storing one row per CDR3 protein. The table lists under 55,000 distinct CDR3 sequences, roughly 93% of them singletons. Input material: CD8+ T cells from PBMCs. All receptors come from a human donor with multiple sclerosis.

This chain uses TRBV9 with TRBJ1-2, with D perhaps TRBD1 (5 bases). The CDR3 is 15 residues long. The V end was cut by 4 bases, the J end by 4 bases, with 17 bases between. CDR1 SGDLS and CDR2 YYNGEE come from the germline V gene. CDR3 sequence: CASSPYRRESYGYTF. In nucleotides, the CDR3 is TGTGCCAGCAGCCCATACCGCAGGGAGTCCTATGGCTACACCTTC.

The genes are TRBV28 and TRBJ1-2, with a weak D call TRBD1 (5 bases). Germline values: CDR1 MDHEN, CDR2 SYDVKM. V lost 6 bases to trimming and J lost 2 bases, with 16 bases between them. The CDR3 runs 15 residues. The CDR3 nucleotides read TGTGCCAGCAGAGCCCGGGGACGGACAAACTATGGCTACACCTTC. It specifies CASRARGRTNYGYTF.

The rearrangement links TRBV6-5 to TRBJ2-5, with 7 bases aligning to TRBD2. The CDR3 length is 15 residues. J gave up 4 bases and V 0 bases, and 5 bases lay outside the gene matches. The germline V gene encodes CDR1 MNHEY and CDR2 SVGAGI. The DNA for the CDR3 is TGTGCCAGCAGTTACTCCCGGACTAGAACAGAGACCCAGTACTTC. It specifies CASSYSRTRTETQYF.

The chain recombines TRBV2 with TRBJ2-3; the D call may be TRBD1 or TRBD2 (6 bases each). The V and J ends lost 10 bases and 4 bases respectively, with 18 bases between them. The germline V gene has CDR1 SNHLY and CDR2 FYNNEI. The CDR3 totals 14 residues. The CDR3 loop is CATPGALWADTQYF. The DNA of the CDR3 is TGTGCCACCCCGGGGGCCCTCTGGGCAGATACGCAGTATTTT.

The chain uses TRBV20-1 and TRBJ2-1, with D unresolved. The CDR3 spans 12 residues. Looked up from germline, CDR1 is DFQATT and CDR2 is SNEGSKA (reference sequence). Trimming shortened V by 0 bases and J by 6 bases, and 6 bases separated the two germline ends. The CDR3 bases are TGCAGTGCTAGAGAGGTGATCAATGAGCAGTTCTTC. Translated, it gives CSAREVINEQFF.

This chain uses TRBV11-2 with TRBJ2-5, with D maybe TRBD1 (6 bases). CDR1 is SGHAT and CDR2 is FQNNGV in the germline V gene. The V gene lost 1 base and the J gene lost 5 bases, with 14 bases spanning the gap. This CDR3 region has 15 residues. The CDR3 DNA is TGTGCCAGCAGCTTAGTCGACAGGCAGACGGAGACCCAGTACTTC. The encoded protein is CASSLVDRQTETQYF.

The chain has TRBV10-3 and TRBJ2-5, with D perhaps TRBD1 (5 bases). The ends were cut back, 0 bases at V and 4 bases at J, with 18 bases in the middle. The germline V gene encodes CDR1 ENHRY and CDR2 SYGVKD. The CDR3 covers 17 residues. The CDR3: CAISESAETRGRETQYF. The DNA for the CDR3 is TGTGCCATCAGTGAGTCCGCCGAAACAAGGGGTCGAGAGACCCAGTACTTC.

The J gene is TRBJ2-4, the V gene TRBV7-9; D gene uncertain. The CDR3 sequence is 12 residues long. V shed 7 bases and J shed 7 bases, with 11 bases lying between them. CDR1 is SEHNR and CDR2 is FQNEAQ in the germline V gene (reference sequence). The CDR3 loop is CASTLTSNIQYF. The CDR3 nucleotides are TGTGCCAGCACCCTGACTTCGAACATTCAGTACTTC.

CDR3 loop: CATSDSDGWGKPQHF. CDR3 DNA: TGTGCCACCAGTGACTCTGATGGGTGGGGGAAGCCCCAGCATTTT. The chain carries TRBV24-1 and TRBJ1-5; maybe TRBD1 (5 bases). The CDR3 length is 15 residues. V gave up 4 bases and J gave up 8 bases, with 17 bases separating them. CDR1 and CDR2 (germline): KGHDR, SFDVKD.

The chain is built from TRBV27 and TRBJ2-7; the D gene is possibly TRBD1 (5 bases). The length of the CDR3 is 15 residues. Germline V gene lookup returns CDR1 MNHEY and CDR2 SMNVEV (reference sequence). Trimming shortened V by 0 bases and J by 0 bases, and 9 bases separated the two germline ends. This chain's CDR3 is CASSLSTESSYEQYF. The CDR3 DNA follows: TGTGCCAGCAGTTTATCGACAGAGAGCTCCTACGAGCAGTACTTC.

This rearrangement joins TRBV6-4 to TRBJ2-3; no clear D. The CDR3 loop spans 15 amino acids. V was shortened by 3 bases and J by 3 bases, with 13 bases between the two germline ends. The germline CDR1 and CDR2 sequences are MRHNA and SNTAGT. The CDR3, as DNA: TGTGCCAGCAGTGAGAACGTAGGCAGTACAGATACGCAGTATTTT. It is translated as CASSENVGSTDTQYF.

The chain combines TRBV27 with TRBJ2-1; D is perhaps TRBD2 (5 bases). The CDR3 sequence is 16 residues long. CDR1 and CDR2 from the germline V gene are MNHEY and SMNVEV (reference sequence). Trimming pared 3 bases from V and 4 bases from J, leaving 16 bases between. In DNA, the CDR3 is TGTGCCAGCAGTTTGACGCCCGGGCGGACTTACAATGAGCAGTTCTTC. It specifies CASSLTPGRTYNEQFF.

The chain joins TRBV2 to TRBJ1-4; 9 positions match TRBD1. V was pared by 6 bases and J by 10 bases, with 9 bases of the junction left unmatched. Germline V gene lookup returns CDR1 SNHLY and CDR2 FYNNEI. This CDR3 spans 14 amino acids. The CDR3 DNA reads TGTGCCAGCAGCCCTGACAGGGGGATAGGAAAACTGTTTTTT. Translating gives CASSPDRGIGKLFF.

This sequence joins TRBV3-1 and TRBJ1-1; possible D gene TRBD1, 5 bases. V lost 5 bases and J 0 bases, leaving 16 bases between the germline ends. The CDR3 spans 16 residues. Germline CDR1 is LGHDT and CDR2 is YNNKEL (reference sequence). The DNA for the CDR3 is TGTGCCAGCAGCGCCAGGGACGTATGGATGAACACTGAAGCTTTCTTT. Its translation: CASSARDVWMNTEAFF.

The V gene is TRBV18, the J gene TRBJ2-5; 9 bases map to TRBD2. CDR1 and CDR2 (germline): KGHSH, LQKENI. Trimming removed 6 bases from V and 5 bases from J; junction bases left unmatched: 19. The CDR3 is made up of 18 amino acids. The CDR3 region is CASSSGTSNNLGTETQYF. CDR3 in DNA: TGTGCCAGCTCTTCCGGGACTAGCAATAATTTGGGGACGGAGACCCAGTACTTC.

The rearrangement joins TRBV7-9 to TRBJ2-7; 9 bases are a match to TRBD1. Germline V lookup: CDR1 SEHNR, CDR2 FQNEAQ (reference sequence). V gave up 2 bases and J gave up 2 bases; unmatched junction bases: 7. The CDR3 runs 16 residues. The CDR3 region is CASSLTDRGDPYEQYF. CDR3 sequence (DNA): TGTGCCAGCAGCTTAACGGACAGGGGAGATCCCTACGAGCAGTACTTC. The full variable domain, with the rest looked up from reference TRBV7-9 and TRBJ2-7, is DTGVSQNPRHKITKRGQNVTFRCDPISEHNRLYWYRQTLGQGPEFLTYFQNEAQLEKSRLLSDRFSAERPKGSFSTLEIQRTEQGDSAMYLCASSLTDRGDPYEQYFGPGTRLTVT.

This clonotype was seen only a few times. The V gene is TRBV4-1, the J gene TRBJ2-7; TRBD1 matches 7 bases. Germline V lookup: CDR1 MGHRA, CDR2 YSYEKL. The V segment lost 3 bases and the J segment 3 bases; nucleotides outside the gene matches: 5. CDR3 length: 14 residues. In DNA form, the CDR3 reads TGCGCCAGCAGCCAGAGGGACAGCAGCTACGAGCAGTACTTC. It translates to CASSQRDSSYEQYF.

The V call is TRBV7-3, the J call TRBJ2-1, with D unclear. The CDR3 totals 12 residues. Looked up from germline, CDR1 is SGHTA and CDR2 is FQGTGA. V was cut by 4 bases and J by 5 bases, with 6 bases left in between. CDR3 region: CASSYTNNEQFF. CDR3 coding DNA: TGTGCCAGCAGCTATACTAACAATGAGCAGTTCTTC.

V is TRBV6-2 or TRBV6-3 and J is TRBJ2-2; possible D gene TRBD2, 5 bases. V was cut by 0 bases and J by 3 bases, with 5 bases left in between. Germline CDR1 MNHEY, CDR2 SVGEGT. The CDR3 consists of 14 residues. This chain's CDR3 is CASSYSGDTGELFF. As DNA, the CDR3 is TGTGCCAGCAGTTACTCCGGGGACACCGGGGAGCTGTTTTTT.

This clonotype was picked up one time. This chain connects TRBV29-1 to TRBJ2-5, with D possibly TRBD1 on 7 matching bases. Germline lookup yields CDR1 SQVTM and CDR2 ANQGSEA. CDR3 size: 13 residues. The V end lost 5 bases, the J end lost 7 bases, and 17 bases lay between the germline ends. CDR3 sequence reads: CSVPEGAKRTQYF. The CDR3 DNA sequence: TGCAGCGTTCCGGAGGGGGCGAAGAGGACCCAGTACTTC.

The V call is TRBV2, the J call TRBJ2-7, with 7 positions matching TRBD1. This CDR3 is 15 amino acids long. Germline-derived CDR1 and CDR2 are SNHLY and FYNNEI. J gave up 2 bases and V 6 bases, and 10 bases lay outside the gene matches. Written as DNA, the CDR3 is TGTGCCAGCAGGGCCGTGACAGGGTCCCCCTACGAGCAGTACTTC. This encodes CASRAVTGSPYEQYF.

The chain links TRBV7-9 to TRBJ2-7, with TRBD1 matching over 7 bases. V lost 5 bases, J lost 7 bases, and 17 bases stayed unmatched. Germline V gene sequence: CDR1 SEHNR, CDR2 FQNEAQ (reference sequence). The CDR3 has 16 residues. CDR3 region: CASSPSGSTGYREQYF. The CDR3 DNA follows: TGTGCCAGCAGCCCCAGCGGCTCGACAGGGTATAGGGAGCAGTACTTC.

This chain uses TRBV19 with TRBJ2-1; D remains ambiguous. Per the germline V gene, CDR1 is LNHDA and CDR2 is SQIVND (reference sequence). The V gene lost 3 bases and the J gene lost 2 bases, with 14 bases spanning the gap. The CDR3 is 16 residues long. CDR3 loop: CASSIPWGSAYNEQFF. CDR3 nucleotide sequence: TGTGCCAGTAGTATCCCCTGGGGATCGGCCTACAATGAGCAGTTCTTC. Together with reference TRBV19 and TRBJ2-1, the CDR3 gives the full variable domain: DGGITQSPKYLFRKEGQNVTLSCEQNLNHDAMYWYRQDPGQGLRLIYYSQIVNDFQKGDIAEGYSVSREKKESFPLTVTSAQKNPTAFYLCASSIPWGSAYNEQFFGPGTRLTVL.

The genes are TRBV20-1 and TRBJ2-1, with 9 positions matching TRBD2. Germline-derived CDR1 and CDR2 are DFQATT and SNEGSKA (reference sequence). V shed 0 bases, J shed 2 bases, and the junction held 5 bases outside the gene matches. The CDR3 runs to 16 residues. The CDR3 loop reads CSARDEASGAYNEQFF. The CDR3 nucleotides are TGCAGTGCTAGAGATGAAGCTAGCGGGGCCTACAATGAGCAGTTCTTC.

This clonotype has only one observation. The chain is built from TRBV7-2 and TRBJ2-7; D not certain. The CDR3 spans 13 residues. Trimming removed 2 bases from V and 3 bases from J, with 8 bases in between. Germline lookup yields CDR1 SGHTA and CDR2 FQGNSA. The CDR3 is CASSLYMGYEQYF. The CDR3 DNA reads as TGTGCCAGCAGCTTATATATGGGCTACGAGCAGTACTTC.

The chain employs TRBV5-1 and TRBJ2-1; TRBD2 aligns across 10 bases. V dropped 1 base and J dropped 6; count of bases not matched to a gene: 7. The CDR3 consists of 16 residues. Germline loops: CDR1 SGHRS, CDR2 YFSETQ. The CDR3 sequence: CASSLTSSGGANEQFF. CDR3 bases: TGCGCCAGCAGCTTGACTTCCAGCGGGGGGGCCAATGAGCAGTTCTTC.